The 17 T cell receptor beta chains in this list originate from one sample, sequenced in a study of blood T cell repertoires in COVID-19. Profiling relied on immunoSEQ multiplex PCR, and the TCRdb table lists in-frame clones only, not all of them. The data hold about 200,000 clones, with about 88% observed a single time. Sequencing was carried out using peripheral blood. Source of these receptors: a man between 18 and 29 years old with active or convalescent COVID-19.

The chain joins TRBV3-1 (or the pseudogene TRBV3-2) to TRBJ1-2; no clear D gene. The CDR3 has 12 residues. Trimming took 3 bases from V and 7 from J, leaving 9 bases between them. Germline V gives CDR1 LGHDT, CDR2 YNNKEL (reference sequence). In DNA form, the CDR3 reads TGTGCCAGCAGCCAGGAGCGCGGTGGCTACACCTTC. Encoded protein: CASSQERGGYTF.

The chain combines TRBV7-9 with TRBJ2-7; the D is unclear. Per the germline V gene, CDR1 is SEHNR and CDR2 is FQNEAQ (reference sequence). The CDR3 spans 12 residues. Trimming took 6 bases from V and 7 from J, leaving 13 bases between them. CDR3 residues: CASSPNAREQYF. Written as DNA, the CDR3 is TGTGCCAGCAGTCCAAACGCGCGGGAGCAGTACTTC.

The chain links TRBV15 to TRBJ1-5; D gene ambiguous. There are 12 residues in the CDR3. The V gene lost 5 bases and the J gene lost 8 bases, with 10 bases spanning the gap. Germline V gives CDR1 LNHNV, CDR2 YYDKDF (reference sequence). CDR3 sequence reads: CATSPPSEPQHF. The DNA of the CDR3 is TGTGCCACCAGCCCCCCTTCGGAGCCCCAGCATTTT.

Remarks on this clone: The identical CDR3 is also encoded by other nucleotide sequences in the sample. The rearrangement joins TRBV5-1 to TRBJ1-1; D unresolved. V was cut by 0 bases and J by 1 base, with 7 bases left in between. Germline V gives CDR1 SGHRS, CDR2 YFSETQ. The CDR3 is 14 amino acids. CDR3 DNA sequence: TGCGCCAGCAGCTTGGTGGAGGGGAACACTGAAGCTTTCTTT. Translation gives CASSLVEGNTEAFF.

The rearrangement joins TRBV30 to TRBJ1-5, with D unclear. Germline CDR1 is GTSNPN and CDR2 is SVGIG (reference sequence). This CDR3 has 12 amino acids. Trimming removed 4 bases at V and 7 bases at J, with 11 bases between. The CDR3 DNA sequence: TGTGCCTGGAAGGTGGGAGAACAGCCCCAGCATTTT. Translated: CAWKVGEQPQHF.

The CDR3 sequence: CASSQNRVHQPQHF. The DNA of the CDR3 is TGTGCCAGCAGTCAAAACAGGGTCCATCAGCCCCAGCATTTT. The rearrangement joins TRBV6-5 to TRBJ1-5; D is perhaps TRBD1 (6 bases). CDR1 is MNHEY, CDR2 SVGAGI, per germline. CDR3 length: 14 residues. V was clipped by 5 bases and J by 5 bases, with 13 bases between them.

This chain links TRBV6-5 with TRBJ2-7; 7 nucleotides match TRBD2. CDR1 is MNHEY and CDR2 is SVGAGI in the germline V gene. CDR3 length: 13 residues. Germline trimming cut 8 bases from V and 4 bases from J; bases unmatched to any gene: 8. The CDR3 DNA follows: TGTGCCAGCCGACGAGCGGGAAGGTACGAGCAGTACTTC. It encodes CASRRAGRYEQYF.

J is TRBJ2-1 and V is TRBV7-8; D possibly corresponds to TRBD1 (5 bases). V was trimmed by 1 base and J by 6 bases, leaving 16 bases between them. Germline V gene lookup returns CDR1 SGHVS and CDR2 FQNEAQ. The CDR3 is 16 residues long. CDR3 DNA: TGTGCCAGCAGCTTAGGAGGCCCGGGTAGGGGCAATGAGCAGTTCTTC. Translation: CASSLGGPGRGNEQFF.

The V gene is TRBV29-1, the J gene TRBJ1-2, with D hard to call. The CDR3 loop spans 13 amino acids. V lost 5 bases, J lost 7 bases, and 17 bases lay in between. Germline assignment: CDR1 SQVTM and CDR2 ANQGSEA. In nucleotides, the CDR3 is TGCAGCGTTACGCCAGACCGGGAAAGTGGCTACACCTTC. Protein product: CSVTPDRESGYTF.

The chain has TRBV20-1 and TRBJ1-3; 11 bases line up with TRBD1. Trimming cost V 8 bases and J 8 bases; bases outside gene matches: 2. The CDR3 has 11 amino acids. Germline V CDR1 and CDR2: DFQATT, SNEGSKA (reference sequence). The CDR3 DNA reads TGCAGTCGGGACAGGGGGGACACCATATATTTT. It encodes CSRDRGDTIYF.

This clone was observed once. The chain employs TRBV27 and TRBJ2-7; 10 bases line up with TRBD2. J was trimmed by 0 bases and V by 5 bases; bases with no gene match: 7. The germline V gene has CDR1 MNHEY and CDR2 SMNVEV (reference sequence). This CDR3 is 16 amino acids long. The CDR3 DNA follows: TGTGCCAGCAGTCCCGGGACTAGCGCCCCCTCCTACGAGCAGTACTTC. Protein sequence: CASSPGTSAPSYEQYF.

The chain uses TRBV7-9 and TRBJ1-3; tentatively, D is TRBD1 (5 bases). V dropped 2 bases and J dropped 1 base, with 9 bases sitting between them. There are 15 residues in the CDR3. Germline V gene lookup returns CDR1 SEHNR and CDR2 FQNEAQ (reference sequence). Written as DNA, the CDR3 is TGTGCCAGCAGCTTATGGGGCCTGTCTGGAAACACCATATATTTT. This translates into CASSLWGLSGNTIYF. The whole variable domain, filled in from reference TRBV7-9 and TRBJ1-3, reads DTGVSQNPRHKITKRGQNVTFRCDPISEHNRLYWYRQTLGQGPEFLTYFQNEAQLEKSRLLSDRFSAERPKGSFSTLEIQRTEQGDSAMYLCASSLWGLSGNTIYFGEGSWLTVV.

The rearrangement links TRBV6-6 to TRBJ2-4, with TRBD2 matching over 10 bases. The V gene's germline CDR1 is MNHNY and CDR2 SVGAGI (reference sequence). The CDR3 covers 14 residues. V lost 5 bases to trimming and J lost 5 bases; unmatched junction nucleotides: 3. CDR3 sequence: CASSRGLAENIQYF. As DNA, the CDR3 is TGTGCCAGCAGTCGAGGACTAGCGGAAAACATTCAGTACTTC.

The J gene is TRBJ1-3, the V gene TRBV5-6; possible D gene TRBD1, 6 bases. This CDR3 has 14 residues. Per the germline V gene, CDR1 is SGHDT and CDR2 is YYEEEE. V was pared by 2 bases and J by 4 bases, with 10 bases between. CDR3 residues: CASSLTGTGNTIYF. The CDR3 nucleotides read TGTGCCAGCAGCTTAACCGGGACAGGAAACACCATATATTTT.

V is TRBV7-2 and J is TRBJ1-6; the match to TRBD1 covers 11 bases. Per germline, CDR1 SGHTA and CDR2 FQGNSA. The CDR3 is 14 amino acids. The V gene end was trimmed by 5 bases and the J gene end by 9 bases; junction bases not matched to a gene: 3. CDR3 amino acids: CASSLGTGGSPLHF. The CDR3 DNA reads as TGTGCCAGCAGCCTAGGGACAGGGGGTTCACCCCTCCACTTT. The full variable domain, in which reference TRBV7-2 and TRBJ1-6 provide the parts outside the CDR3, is GAGVSQSPSNKVTEKGKDVELRCDPISGHTALYWYRQSLGQGLEFLIYFQGNSAPDKSGLPSDRFSAERTGGSVSTLTIQRTQQEDSAVYLCASSLGTGGSPLHFGNGTRLTVT.

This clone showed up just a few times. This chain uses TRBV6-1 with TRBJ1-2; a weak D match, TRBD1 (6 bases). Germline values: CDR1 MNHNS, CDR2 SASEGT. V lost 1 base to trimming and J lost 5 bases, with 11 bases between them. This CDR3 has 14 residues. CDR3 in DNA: TGTGCCAGCAGTGAAGACGGACAGTCGTATGGCTACACCTTC. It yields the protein CASSEDGQSYGYTF.

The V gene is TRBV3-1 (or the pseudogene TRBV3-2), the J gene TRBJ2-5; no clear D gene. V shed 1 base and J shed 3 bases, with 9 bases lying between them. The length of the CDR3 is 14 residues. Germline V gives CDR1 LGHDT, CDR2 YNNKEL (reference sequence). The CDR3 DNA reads TGTGCCAGCAGCCAAGCCCCCAGTAAAGAGACCCAGTACTTC. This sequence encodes CASSQAPSKETQYF.